This T cell receptor beta chain was retrieved from a study of blood T cells in healthy people across ages. A note on this clonotype: Its specificity is unknown.

Combining a sample-barcoded 5' primer with a J-beta primer mix, a second PCR ran for about 7 to 11 cycles. In TCRdb, the 5' RACE reads were re-called with MiXCR into one record per CDR3 protein. The data show some 1.6 million distinct CDR3 sequences, roughly a third seen once. The CDR3 loop spans 15 amino acids. Trimming shortened V by 5 bases and J by 2 bases, and 14 bases separated the two germline ends. Germline loops: CDR1 SGHTA, CDR2 FQGTGA. Study-level results: Roughly linear age-related decline in beta diversity appeared, significant by age 40.

The sequencing sample was made of blood. This chain connects TRBV7-3 to TRBJ2-3; possibly TRBD2 for D (5 bases). This TCR came from a woman aged 25 to 39 in good health. The CDR3 here is CASSPQSGLTDTQYF. CDR3 nucleotide sequence: TGTGCCAGCAGCCCCCAAAGCGGCCTCACAGATACGCAGTATTTT.